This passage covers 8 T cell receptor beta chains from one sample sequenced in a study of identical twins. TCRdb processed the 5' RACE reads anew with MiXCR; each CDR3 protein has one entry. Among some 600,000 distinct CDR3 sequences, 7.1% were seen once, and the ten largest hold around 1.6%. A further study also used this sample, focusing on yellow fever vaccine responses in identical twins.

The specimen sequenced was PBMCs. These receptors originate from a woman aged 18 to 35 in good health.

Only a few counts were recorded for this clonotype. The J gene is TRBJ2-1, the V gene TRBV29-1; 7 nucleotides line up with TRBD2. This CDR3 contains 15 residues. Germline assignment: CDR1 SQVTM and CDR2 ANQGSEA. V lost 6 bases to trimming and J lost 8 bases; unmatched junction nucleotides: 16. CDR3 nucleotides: TGCAGCGTCCCACCCCTGGCGGGAGATGCCTATGAGCAGTTCTTC. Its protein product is CSVPPLAGDAYEQFF.

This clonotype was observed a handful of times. The CDR3 spells CASSEAAGTQYF. Written as DNA, the CDR3 is TGTGCCAGCAGTGAAGCCGCGGGGACCCAGTACTTC. The V and J genes are TRBV6-1 and TRBJ2-5, with a possible D match to TRBD2 (5 bases). V lost 0 bases and J lost 7, with 6 bases in between. The CDR3 covers 12 residues. Per the germline V gene, CDR1 is MNHNS and CDR2 is SASEGT.

As DNA, the CDR3 is TGTGCCAGCATAGGGGTAAACACTGAAGCTTTCTTT. Its translation: CASIGVNTEAFF. The chain employs TRBV28 and TRBJ1-1, with D maybe TRBD1 (5 bases). Trimming left V 7 bases short and J 2 bases short, with 8 bases between. The CDR3 has 12 amino acids. Germline-derived CDR1 and CDR2 are MDHEN and SYDVKM.

Here the CDR3 reads CSARDFSYGAYTF. CDR3 DNA sequence: TGCAGTGCTAGAGATTTCTCGTATGGTGCCTACACCTTC. The chain uses TRBV20-1 and TRBJ1-2; D call uncertain. Germline CDR1 and CDR2: DFQATT and SNEGSKA (reference sequence). Trimming removed 0 bases from V and 10 bases from J, with 15 bases in between. The CDR3 is made up of 13 amino acids.

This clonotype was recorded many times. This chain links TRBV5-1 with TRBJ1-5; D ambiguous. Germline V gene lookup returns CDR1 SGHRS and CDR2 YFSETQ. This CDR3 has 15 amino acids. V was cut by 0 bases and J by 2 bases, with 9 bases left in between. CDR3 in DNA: TGCGCCAGCAGCTTGGACATGGGAGGCAATCAGCCCCAGCATTTT. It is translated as CASSLDMGGNQPQHF.

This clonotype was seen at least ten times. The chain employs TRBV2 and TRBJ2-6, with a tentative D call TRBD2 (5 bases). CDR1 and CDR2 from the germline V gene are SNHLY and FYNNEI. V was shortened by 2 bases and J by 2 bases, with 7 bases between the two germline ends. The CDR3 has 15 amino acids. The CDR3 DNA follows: TGTGCCAGCAGTGAAAAGGGAGCTGGGGCCAACGTCCTGACTTTC. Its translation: CASSEKGAGANVLTF.

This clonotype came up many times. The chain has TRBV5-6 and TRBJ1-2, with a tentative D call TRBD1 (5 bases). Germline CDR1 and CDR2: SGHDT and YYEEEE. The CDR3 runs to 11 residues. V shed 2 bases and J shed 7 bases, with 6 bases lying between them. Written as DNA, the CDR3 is TGTGCCAGCAGCTTCGGGGCTGGCTACACCTTC. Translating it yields CASSFGAGYTF.

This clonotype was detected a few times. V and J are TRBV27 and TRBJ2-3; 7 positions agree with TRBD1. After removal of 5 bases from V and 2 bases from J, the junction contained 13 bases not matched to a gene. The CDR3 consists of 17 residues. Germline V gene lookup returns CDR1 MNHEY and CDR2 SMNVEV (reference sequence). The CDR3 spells CASSPPTGWVNTDTQYF. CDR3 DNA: TGTGCCAGCAGTCCTCCGACAGGGTGGGTCAACACAGATACGCAGTATTTT.